These T cell receptor beta chains were read from a single sample in a study of control samples from healthy donors and cancer patients. Clones were sequenced by immunoSEQ multiplex PCR, and TCRdb holds only the in-frame ones, with some missing. The sample includes 95,000 to 100,000 clones, 85% to 90% seen only once; the top ten take approximately 8.3%. Sequenced sample: blood. The receptors derive from a man younger than 45 in good health. Both conserved end residues are part of each CDR3. D genes are given only for firm matches. Clone size is not always given. Where it is, it says once, few, many or a class for expanded clones.

j_call | d_call | clone_size | v_call | cdr3_nt | cdr3_aa
TRBJ1-5 | . | . | TRBV4-2 | TGTGCCAGCAGCCAAGATGGGGGGAATCGCAATCAGCCCCAGCATTTT | CASSQDGGNRNQPQHF
TRBJ1-2 | . | once | TRBV28 | TGTGCCAGCAGTTTAACACAGGGAAGTGTCTACACCTTC | CASSLTQGSVYTF
TRBJ1-2 | . | . | TRBV28 | TGTGCCAGCAGTCCGCCCGGGATACGGTCTGGCTACACCTTC | CASSPPGIRSGYTF
TRBJ1-4 | TRBD1 | . | TRBV2 | TGTGCCAGCAGTGAAGAAAGGGACAGGGGGCAAAAACTGTTTTTT | CASSEERDRGQKLFF
TRBJ2-7 | . | . | TRBV4-3 | TGCGCCAGCAGCCAAGACGCAGGGCCCTACGAGCAGTACTTC | CASSQDAGPYEQYF
TRBJ2-1 | TRBD1 | . | TRBV28 | TGTGCCAGCAGTCCGGCCGGGGACAGGTACAATGAGCAGTTCTTC | CASSPAGDRYNEQFF
TRBJ1-3 | TRBD1 | . | TRBV4-1 | TGCGCCAGCAGCCAAGAGTCGCAGGGGGTCGGAAACACCATATATTTT | CASSQESQGVGNTIYF
TRBJ1-2 | . | . | TRBV6-1 | TGTGCCAGCAGTGAATCGATTTTCCGCCTTAACTATGGCTACACCTTC | CASSESIFRLNYGYTF
TRBJ1-1 | . | . | TRBV14 | TGTGCCAGCAGCCCAAAGCAGGGAATGAACACTGAAGCTTTCTTT | CASSPKQGMNTEAFF
TRBJ2-3 | . | few | TRBV13 | TGTGCCAGCAGCTTACCGAGGACGACAGATACGCAGTATTTT | CASSLPRTTDTQYF
TRBJ2-1 | . | . | TRBV10-1 | TGCGCCAGCAGTGTCTCAGGGTATACCTACAATGAGCAGTTCTTC | CASSVSGYTYNEQFF
TRBJ1-4 | . | . | TRBV27 | TGTGCCAGCCGCGGGACTGTCGAAAAACTGTTTTTT | CASRGTVEKLFF
TRBJ1-5 | TRBD1 | . | TRBV30 | TGTGCCTGGAGTGTACAGGGCAGGGGGCAAGGTCAGCCCCAGCATTTT | CAWSVQGRGQGQPQHF
TRBJ1-5 | TRBD1 | . | TRBV5-6 | TGTGCCAGCAGCTTACAGGGGAATCAGCCCCAGCATTTT | CASSLQGNQPQHF
TRBJ1-2 | . | . | TRBV29-1 | TGCAGCGTTGATCGGGCGGGGACCTATGGCTACACCTTC | CSVDRAGTYGYTF
TRBJ1-2 | . | . | TRBV27 | TGTGCCAGCAGGTCCAGGATGGACCCTCCTGAGGGCTACACCTTC | CASRSRMDPPEGYTF
TRBJ2-2 | . | . | TRBV28 | TGTGCCAGTCGCGGGTACCGAGGAACCGGGGAGCTGTTTTTT | CASRGYRGTGELFF
TRBJ2-2 | TRBD2 | . | TRBV6-5 | TGTGCCAGCAGTAGGACTAGCGGAAACACCGGGGAGCTGTTTTTT | CASSRTSGNTGELFF
TRBJ1-2 | . | . | TRBV13 | TGTGCCAGCAGCCAACGGGGGGCTGGCTACACCTTC | CASSQRGAGYTF